A few counts support the clone carrying this T cell receptor (beta chain). The antigen remains undetermined. The sample is drawn from a study of vaccination and CD4 T cells after COVID-19. Study context: Two of the convalescents were Hispanic, and convalescents were six males and four females. The interval from dose two to post-vaccine sampling had a median of about 72 days, and it ranged from 14 to 241.

V shed 4 bases and J shed 8 bases, with 5 bases lying between them. The CDR3 covers 10 residues. The germline V gene has CDR1 MNHNS and CDR2 SASEGT. From the PCR reads, TCRdb called clonotypes with MiXCR, one entry per CDR3 protein. Of roughly 20,000 distinct CDR3 sequences listed, around three fifths are singletons. Findings and limits, study-wide: Median SARS-CoV-2-reactive clonotype numbers went up from around 21 to 38, but not significantly. Convalescent patients' median share of reactive clones seen only post-vaccination was 70% to 90%.

V usage is TRBV6-1 and J usage is TRBJ1-1; D is unclear. This material consisted of CD4+ T cells from blood, taken after SARS-CoV-2 vaccination. This clonotype was sampled from a human donor who had recovered from COVID-19. The CDR3 DNA sequence: TGTGCCAGCAGTGCTCCCGAAGCTTTCTTT. This sequence encodes CASSAPEAFF.